The entry that follows covers one T cell receptor beta chain sequence. Other DNA sequences in the sample encode the same CDR3. The repertoire was sequenced with immunoSEQ multiplex PCR; TCRdb's copy has only in-frame clones and lacks some. The profile shows over 450,000 clones, roughly 89% of them singletons. These data are taken from a study of blood T cell repertoires in COVID-19. CDR3 length: 13 amino acids. V lost 3 bases to trimming and J lost 1 base, with 6 bases between them. In germline, CDR1 is LNHDA, CDR2 SQIVND (reference sequence). What was sequenced was peripheral blood. This receptor was obtained from a woman between 50 and 59 years old with COVID-19, enrolled during active disease. J is TRBJ1-1 and V is TRBV19; no clear D gene. This CDR3 is CASSISGNTEAFF. As DNA, the CDR3 is TGTGCCAGTAGTATTTCGGGGAACACTGAAGCTTTCTTT.